The clone carrying this TCR beta chain was counted only a few times. The data originate from a study of blood T cells in healthy people across ages. A second 7 to 11 cycle PCR used barcoded and J-beta primers. One entry per CDR3 protein results from TCRdb running MiXCR on the 5' RACE reads. Among around 1,500,000 distinct CDR3 sequences, 42% were seen once, and the ten largest hold 7.9%. Peripheral blood samples of 9 to 10 milliliters were drawn from each donor. This sequence was found in a woman under 30 in good health. The sample taken for sequencing was blood.

The CDR3 reads CASSRLAGGDAKNIQYF. The CDR3 coding sequence is TGTGCCAGCAGCCGACTAGCGGGGGGTGACGCCAAAAACATTCAGTACTTC. This chain connects TRBV3-1 to TRBJ2-4, with 13 bases that match TRBD2. J lost 1 base, V lost 4 bases, and 4 bases had no gene match. CDR1 is LGHDT and CDR2 is YNNKEL in the germline V gene (reference sequence). The CDR3 is 17 residues long.